This T cell receptor (beta chain) was sequenced during a study of shared clonotypes between healthy human individuals. Assay used: immunoSEQ multiplex PCR; TCRdb lists only in-frame clones, some missing. The sample includes approximately 2.5 million clones, 90% to 95% of them seen just once. Whole-study results and caveats: Despite large depth, sorted-subset datasets appeared incompletely sequenced. Richness estimates generally favored naive over memory subsets.

This CDR3 comprises 14 residues. Germline CDR1 SGDLS, CDR2 YYNGEE. Between the trimmed V and J ends, which lost 4 bases and 0 bases, there was a span of 10 bases. This clone was counted only a few times. Its antigen is unidentified. Sequencing input: naive CD4+ T cells sorted from blood. Stated subset: CD45RA+ positively selected. This TCR derives from a man younger than 35 in good health. The chain has TRBV9 and TRBJ1-2; no firm D call. This CDR3 reads CASSTWSTNYGYTF. The CDR3 bases are TGTGCCAGCAGCACCTGGTCGACTAACTATGGCTACACCTTC.